This T cell receptor beta chain was identified in a study of cytomegalovirus exposure and HLA in healthy donors. Germline lookup yields CDR1 SEHNR and CDR2 FQNEAQ (reference sequence). The CDR3 length is 17 residues. As for this clone: An end of the junction does not agree with germline; a read error may underlie this.

13 Jbeta primers and 60 Vbeta primers were used for the PCR. Assay used: immunoSEQ multiplex PCR; TCRdb lists only in-frame clones, some missing. In the table there are approximately 110,000 clones, approximately 70% of which are singletons. This sequence was found in a young man in good health and CMV-seropositive. This chain connects TRBV7-9 to TRBJ1-3; D is ambiguous. The material sequenced was PBMCs. The CDR3 reads CSSSMTAIGSSGNTIYF. Here the CDR3 DNA reads TGTTCCAGCAGCATGACTGCCATAGGGAGCTCTGGAAACACCATATATTTT.